This T cell receptor beta chain stems from a study of shared clonotypes between healthy human individuals. Turning to the study itself: In total, the donors were two women and a few men aged 18 to 49.

General study findings and limits: Sequencing of the sorted subsets was shown by rarefaction to be incomplete despite large depth. Relative to clonotypes present in all four donors, those not shared had lower generation probabilities.

At a deep level, the assay was run. Sequencing used immunoSEQ multiplex PCR; TCRdb keeps in-frame clones, though not all of them. The profile shows approximately 1.1 million clones, 75% to 80% of them singletons. In germline, CDR1 is SGHNT, CDR2 YYREEE (reference sequence). The CDR3 extends over 14 amino acids. V lost 7 bases to trimming and J lost 4 bases, with 17 bases between them. Of note for this clone: Its target is unknown.

This TCR derives from a man younger than 35 in good health. Some clones in this sample may be carry-over from other donors' samples. The sample was memory CD4+ T cells from PBMCs. Indicated subset: CD45RA-negative fraction. This chain connects TRBV5-4 to TRBJ2-5; TRBD1 is a possible D gene (6 bases). The chain's CDR3 is CASARSLQGETQYF. The CDR3, as DNA: TGTGCCAGCGCCCGCTCTTTACAGGGAGAGACCCAGTACTTC.